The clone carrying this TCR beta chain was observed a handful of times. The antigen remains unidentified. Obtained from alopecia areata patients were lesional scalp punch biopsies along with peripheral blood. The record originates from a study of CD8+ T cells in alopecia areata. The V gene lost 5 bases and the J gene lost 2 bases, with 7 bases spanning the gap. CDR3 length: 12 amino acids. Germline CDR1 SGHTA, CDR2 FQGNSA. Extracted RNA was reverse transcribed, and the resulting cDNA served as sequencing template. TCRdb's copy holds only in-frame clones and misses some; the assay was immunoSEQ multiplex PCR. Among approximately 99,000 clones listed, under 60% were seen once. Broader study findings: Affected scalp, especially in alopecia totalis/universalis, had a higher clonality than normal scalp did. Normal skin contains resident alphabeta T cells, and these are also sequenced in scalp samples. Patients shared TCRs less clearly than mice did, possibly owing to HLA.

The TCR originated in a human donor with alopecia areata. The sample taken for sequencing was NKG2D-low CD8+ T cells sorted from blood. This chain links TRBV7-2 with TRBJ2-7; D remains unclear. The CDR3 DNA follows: TGTGCCAGCAGCCTCACCCCCTACGAGCAGTACTTC. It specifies CASSLTPYEQYF.